What follows describes a single TCR beta chain. This table comes from immunoSEQ multiplex PCR, and its TCRdb copy is limited to in-frame clones, with some not included. The data show under 80,000 clones, 90% seen once. The data are from a study of OX40 agonist ivuxolimab in advanced cancers. CDR3 length equals 13 residues. V was pared by 4 bases and J by 4 bases, with 10 bases between. CDR1 is WNHNN, CDR2 SYGVQD, per germline (reference sequence). The origin of this receptor is an adult with an advanced solid tumor such as melanoma, head and neck, liver or kidney cancer. The chain carries TRBV10-1 and TRBJ1-1, with D maybe TRBD1 (6 bases). The material was CD4+ or CD8+ T cells sorted from blood, obtained in a trial of the OX40 agonist ivuxolimab. In DNA, the CDR3 is TGCGCCAGCAGTGGAGGCAGGGGCACTGAAGCTTTCTTT. Residues: CASSGGRGTEAFF.